The clone carrying this T cell receptor beta chain was counted many times. This specimen comes from a study of breast tumors, draining lymph nodes, adjacent tissues. One entry per CDR3 protein results from TCRdb running MiXCR on the multiplex PCR reads. This table has 150,000 to 200,000 distinct CDR3 sequences, 25% to 40% appearing once. CDR1 and CDR2 from the germline V gene are MNHNS and SASEGT. Trimming took 0 bases from V and 6 from J, leaving 11 bases between them. This CDR3 has 14 residues. The lymph nodes were axillary draining lymph nodes from breast cancer patients. The receptor was derived from a female donor with breast cancer. Some clones in this sample may be carry-over from other donors' samples. This rearrangement joins TRBV6-1 to TRBJ1-2; unclear D gene. Sequencing was done on a sample of axillary lymph node tissue. This chain's CDR3 is CASSEAVRPHGYTF. The CDR3 region has the DNA TGTGCCAGCAGTGAAGCGGTCAGACCCCATGGCTACACCTTC.